These 23 T cell receptor beta chains share one sample of origin, sequenced in a study of T-cell memory formation after mild COVID-19. From the 5' RACE reads, TCRdb called clonotypes with MiXCR, one entry per CDR3 protein. The sample yields tens of thousands of distinct CDR3 sequences, approximately 23% seen once. Source material: PBMCs or a T cell subset sorted from them (not recorded which). Source of these receptors: a man aged 18 to 29 who had mild COVID-19 (a few samples of this study predate the infection). Cell type and time point are not known.

V gene TRBV6-4 combines with J gene TRBJ2-1; the D is unclear. This CDR3 region has 13 residues. In germline, CDR1 is MRHNA, CDR2 SNTAGT. V was trimmed by 0 bases and J by 6 bases, leaving 6 bases between them. CDR3 residues: CASSDSGTNEQFF. CDR3 bases: TGTGCCAGCAGTGACTCAGGAACCAATGAGCAGTTCTTC.

The rearrangement links TRBV7-9 to TRBJ2-7; D may be TRBD1 (5 bases). In germline, CDR1 is SEHNR, CDR2 FQNEAQ (reference sequence). This CDR3 region has 13 residues. The V end was cut by 3 bases, the J end by 3 bases, with 9 bases between. The chain's CDR3 is CASSFQGLYEQYV. CDR3 coding DNA: TGTGCCAGCAGCTTCCAGGGTCTCTACGAGCAGTACGTC.

This rearrangement joins TRBV15 to TRBJ2-7; the D is unclear. From germline, CDR1 is LNHNV and CDR2 YYDKDF (reference sequence). The ends were cut back, 4 bases at V and 2 bases at J, with 9 bases in the middle. This CDR3 comprises 13 residues. CDR3 nucleotide sequence: TGTGCCACCAGCACCGGTGGCACCTACGAGCAGTACTTC. Protein product: CATSTGGTYEQYF.

This clonotype turned up a few times. This sequence joins TRBV10-3 and TRBJ2-7; D not certain. Trimming cost V 3 bases and J 7 bases, with 10 bases left between them. The germline gives CDR1 ENHRY, CDR2 SYGVKD. The CDR3 runs 12 residues. In nucleotides, the CDR3 is TGTGCCATCAGTGATGGACGGTGGGAGCAGTACTTC. Its protein product is CAISDGRWEQYF.

V and J are TRBV9 and TRBJ1-2; D uncertain. There are 16 residues in the CDR3. Germline-derived CDR1 and CDR2 are SGDLS and YYNGEE. The V end was cut by 0 bases, the J end by 5 bases, with 17 bases between. The CDR3 sequence: CASSVGPTDGGYGYTF. For the CDR3, the DNA is TGTGCCAGCAGCGTAGGGCCTACGGATGGAGGGTATGGCTACACCTTC.

This chain links TRBV6-2 or TRBV6-3 with TRBJ2-1; 9 bases align to TRBD1. The CDR3 runs 16 residues. V shed 4 bases and J 5 bases; nucleotides not matched to a gene: 9. Germline V gene sequence: CDR1 MNHEY, CDR2 SVGEGT. CDR3 loop: CASSFRDRAINNEQFF. The CDR3 DNA reads TGTGCCAGCAGTTTCCGGGACAGGGCGATTAACAATGAGCAGTTCTTC.

This chain connects TRBV11-2 to TRBJ2-3, with 12 bases that match TRBD2. V gave up 4 bases and J gave up 2 bases; unmatched junction bases: 7. The CDR3 extends over 17 amino acids. Per the germline V gene, CDR1 is SGHAT and CDR2 is FQNNGV. This CDR3 is CASSSLTSGGPTDTQYF. The DNA for the CDR3 is TGTGCCAGCAGCTCCCTAACTAGCGGGGGGCCCACAGATACGCAGTATTTT.

V and J are TRBV7-2 and TRBJ1-3, with D unresolved. V lost 3 bases to trimming and J lost 0 bases, with 12 bases between them. Germline V gene sequence: CDR1 SGHTA, CDR2 FQGNSA. The CDR3 length is 16 residues. The CDR3 bases are TGTGCCAGCAGCTTCCGGACGGGAGGCTCTGGAAACACCATATATTTT. Protein sequence: CASSFRTGGSGNTIYF.

The V gene is TRBV6-2 or TRBV6-3, the J gene TRBJ2-7; possible D gene TRBD1, 5 bases. CDR1 is MNHEY and CDR2 is SVGEGT in the germline V gene. V was cut by 6 bases and J by 3 bases, with 18 bases left in between. CDR3 length equals 15 residues. The DNA of the CDR3 is TGTGCCAGCAGCGTGCCGGCAGGGATCCTCTACGAGCAGTACTTC. Amino acid sequence: CASSVPAGILYEQYF.

This clonotype has a count of ten or more. The chain carries TRBV29-1 and TRBJ2-7; 7 bases agree with TRBD1. This CDR3 has 13 amino acids. CDR1 is SQVTM and CDR2 is ANQGSEA in the germline V gene. After removal of 6 bases from V and 2 bases from J, the junction contained 7 bases not matched to a gene. CDR3 nucleotides: TGCAGCGTCACAGGGGCCAATGCCTACGAGCAGTACTTC. Its translation is CSVTGANAYEQYF.

This clonotype has just a few counts. This chain links TRBV5-1 with TRBJ2-3; TRBD1 is a possible D gene (6 bases). Germline V CDR1 and CDR2: SGHRS, YFSETQ. CDR3 length equals 13 residues. V lost 1 base to trimming and J lost 5 bases, with 8 bases between them. The chain's CDR3 is CASSLRGLDTQYF. CDR3 DNA: TGCGCCAGCAGCTTGAGGGGGTTAGATACGCAGTATTTT.

This chain links TRBV4-2 with TRBJ1-1; D gene uncertain. Trimming took off 5 bases at V and 0 bases at J, with 13 bases between the two ends. The CDR3 runs to 15 residues. Germline V gene sequence: CDR1 LGHNA, CDR2 YNFKEQ. The CDR3 bases are TGTGCCAGCAGCGACCGACTGGGAATGAACACTGAAGCTTTCTTT. Protein sequence: CASSDRLGMNTEAFF.

This clonotype was observed many times. V is TRBV16 and J is TRBJ2-3; 7 nucleotides align to TRBD1. Germline CDR1 and CDR2: KGHSY and FQNENV. V trimming: 0 bases; J trimming: 2 bases; junction bases outside the gene matches: 5. The CDR3 contains 16 residues. CDR3 coding DNA: TGTGCCAGCAGCCAATCCATAGGGGGCGTCACAGATACGCAGTATTTT. Translated: CASSQSIGGVTDTQYF.

This clonotype turned up a few times. The rearrangement links TRBV27 to TRBJ1-1; D is undetermined. Deletions cut 3 bases from V and 2 bases from J, with 7 bases between. The length of the CDR3 is 13 residues. CDR1 is MNHEY and CDR2 is SMNVEV in the germline V gene (reference sequence). The CDR3 sequence: CASSFQGNTEAFF. CDR3 nucleotide sequence: TGTGCCAGCAGTTTCCAAGGAAACACTGAAGCTTTCTTT.

This clonotype was detected a few times. The chain couples TRBV15 to TRBJ2-7; tentative D call: TRBD1 (6 bases). The V gene's germline CDR1 is LNHNV and CDR2 YYDKDF (reference sequence). The V and J ends lost 5 bases and 5 bases respectively, with 22 bases between them. This CDR3 has 16 residues. CDR3 nucleotide sequence: TGTGCCACCAGCGGGGGCGCCGGGACACGGAACAACGAGCAGTACGTC. Protein sequence: CATSGGAGTRNNEQYV.

This clonotype was observed a few times. The chain uses TRBV7-2 and TRBJ2-7; possible D gene TRBD1, 6 bases. V was pared by 6 bases and J by 6 bases, with 12 bases between. This CDR3 is 12 amino acids long. Germline-derived CDR1 and CDR2 are SGHTA and FQGNSA. CDR3 coding DNA: TGTGCCAGCAGTAGGACGGACAGCGAGCAGTACGTC. Its protein product is CASSRTDSEQYV.

This clonotype occurred a few times. CDR3 DNA sequence: TGTGCCAGCCAGCGGGGGACGAACACCGGGGAGCTGTTTTTT. This gives the protein CASQRGTNTGELFF. This chain joins TRBV7-9 and TRBJ2-2; 8 bases are a match to TRBD2. CDR3 length: 14 amino acids. The junction had 2 bases not matched to a gene; V was cut back by 8 bases and J by 0 bases. Germline V lookup: CDR1 SEHNR, CDR2 FQNEAQ (reference sequence). The variable domain in full, completed from reference TRBV7-9 and TRBJ2-2, reads DTGVSQNPRHKITKRGQNVTFRCDPISEHNRLYWYRQTLGQGPEFLTYFQNEAQLEKSRLLSDRFSAERPKGSFSTLEIQRTEQGDSAMYLCASQRGTNTGELFFGEGSRLTVL.

This rearrangement joins TRBV7-9 to TRBJ2-7; D unresolved. The CDR3 contains 13 residues. Germline assignment: CDR1 SEHNR and CDR2 FQNEAQ (reference sequence). V was clipped by 5 bases and J by 5 bases, with 13 bases between them. The CDR3 loop reads CASSQPVVDEQYF. DNA of the CDR3: TGTGCCAGCAGCCAGCCTGTAGTCGACGAGCAGTACTTC.

This sequence joins TRBV4-1 and TRBJ2-2; no reliable D call. The CDR3 spans 17 residues. CDR1 is MGHRA and CDR2 is YSYEKL in the germline V gene. V lost 4 bases, J lost 0 bases, and 15 bases lay in between. CDR3 DNA: TGCGCCAGCAGCCCCACCCTCAGGTCCCCGAACACCGGGGAGCTGTTTTTT. It is translated as CASSPTLRSPNTGELFF.

The V gene is TRBV6-5, the J gene TRBJ2-5; D perhaps matches TRBD1 (6 bases). CDR3 length: 14 residues. Germline-derived CDR1 and CDR2 are MNHEY and SVGAGI. V lost 2 bases and J 7 bases, leaving 14 bases between the germline ends. CDR3 residues: CASSYEILGGTQYF. The CDR3 nucleotides are TGTGCCAGCAGTTACGAGATCCTAGGGGGGACCCAGTACTTC.

This clonotype has just a few counts. The chain links TRBV12-3 or TRBV12-4 to TRBJ2-7; 9 bases are a match to TRBD1. V lost 6 bases to trimming and J lost 10 bases; unmatched junction nucleotides: 13. The CDR3 loop spans 14 amino acids. The CDR3 loop is CASRRAGQGLEQYF. CDR3 in DNA: TGTGCCAGCAGGAGGGCTGGACAGGGGCTCGAACAGTACTTC.

This clonotype was picked up a small number of times. The J gene is TRBJ2-3, the V gene TRBV4-3, with D perhaps TRBD1 or TRBD2 (5 bases each). The CDR3 contains 12 residues. Germline-derived CDR1 and CDR2 are LGHNA and YSLEER. V shed 1 base and J shed 7 bases, with 6 bases lying between them. The DNA for the CDR3 is TGCGCCAGCAGCCAAGGGGGGAATACGCAGTATTTT. It translates to CASSQGGNTQYF.

This clonotype was recorded many times. Here the CDR3 DNA reads TGTGCCAGCAGCTTAGGAGGGGCGAATGAGCAGTTCTTC. Protein sequence: CASSLGGANEQFF. The chain is built from TRBV7-2 and TRBJ2-1, with D possibly called TRBD1 or TRBD2 (5 bases each). V was shortened by 1 base and J by 7 bases, with 8 bases between the two germline ends. Per germline, CDR1 SGHTA and CDR2 FQGNSA. The CDR3 totals 13 residues.